These 27 T cell receptor beta chains share one sample of origin, sequenced in a study of beta chain features in type 1 diabetes. Study-wide results and caveats: The study found moderately but significantly shorter TCRB CDR3s in all four CD4+ subsets of Type 1 diabetes patients.

Sequenced material consisted of expressed TCRB transcripts (all of the isolated RNA was reverse transcribed). This table comes from immunoSEQ multiplex PCR, and its TCRdb copy is limited to in-frame clones, with some not included. The repertoire holds under 300,000 clones, with approximately 11% as singletons. Their antigens are not known. Sequenced input: naive CD4+ T cells from blood. These receptors came from a man younger than 45 with type 1 diabetes.

This clone was detected only a few times. The V call is TRBV11-2, the J call TRBJ1-6; 8 nucleotides agree with TRBD1. Unmatched junction bases numbered 7, after V lost 5 bases and J lost 10 bases. The CDR3 runs to 14 residues. The germline V gene has CDR1 SGHAT and CDR2 FQNNGV. CDR3 protein: CASSLGQGHSPLHF. In DNA, the CDR3 is TGTGCCAGCAGCCTTGGACAGGGACACTCACCCCTCCACTTT.

The V call is TRBV7-2, the J call TRBJ2-6, with D possibly TRBD1 on 6 matching bases. Trimming took off 6 bases at V and 0 bases at J, with 9 bases between the two ends. Germline CDR1 is SGHTA and CDR2 is FQGNSA. The length of the CDR3 is 15 residues. The CDR3 here is CASRTGYSGANVLTF. CDR3 in DNA: TGTGCCAGCAGGACAGGTTACTCTGGGGCCAACGTCCTGACTTTC.

This clone showed up just a few times. The chain is built from TRBV4-1 and TRBJ2-3; maybe TRBD1 (6 bases). V gave up 4 bases and J gave up 5 bases, with 13 bases separating them. CDR3 length: 14 residues. CDR1 MGHRA and CDR2 YSYEKL come from the germline V gene. CDR3 DNA sequence: TGCGCCAGCAGCCGCACAGGGTATGGAGATACGCAGTATTTT. Translating it yields CASSRTGYGDTQYF.

The J gene is TRBJ2-7, the V gene TRBV4-1, with no clear D. Germline V gene sequence: CDR1 MGHRA, CDR2 YSYEKL. Trimming took off 3 bases at V and 0 bases at J, with 15 bases between the two ends. The CDR3 length is 16 residues. The DNA for the CDR3 is TGCGCCAGCAGCCAGGTCCCCGCAGTCTTCTCCTACGAGCAGTACTTC. It specifies CASSQVPAVFSYEQYF.

J is TRBJ2-1 and V is TRBV6-5, with 7 bases matching TRBD2. This CDR3 has 15 amino acids. Germline-derived CDR1 and CDR2 are MNHEY and SVGAGI. Losses at the gene ends were 0 bases for V and 4 bases for J; bases not matched to a gene: 3. In nucleotides, the CDR3 is TGTGCCAGCAGTTACTCTCGGGGGGTATACAATGAGCAGTTCTTC. It specifies CASSYSRGVYNEQFF.

The V gene is TRBV7-2, the J gene TRBJ2-7; TRBD1 matches at 7 bases. There are 14 residues in the CDR3. V was clipped by 3 bases and J by 9 bases; unmatched bases: 11. Germline V lookup: CDR1 SGHTA, CDR2 FQGNSA. The CDR3 DNA reads as TGTGCCAGCAGCTTTTGGGACAGAGCTGGGGGGCAGTACTTC. As protein: CASSFWDRAGGQYF.

This chain joins TRBV14 and TRBJ2-7; D unresolved. The germline gives CDR1 SGHDN, CDR2 FVKESK. V was pared by 0 bases and J by 6 bases, with 9 bases between. The CDR3 is 13 amino acids. CDR3 bases: TGTGCCAGCAGCCAAGATGGATCGGGCGAGCAGTACTTC. This codes for CASSQDGSGEQYF.

The V call is TRBV11-2, the J call TRBJ1-4, with D possibly TRBD1 on 5 matching bases. Trimming left V 1 base short and J 4 bases short, with 10 bases between. This CDR3 has 15 residues. Germline V CDR1 and CDR2: SGHAT, FQNNGV. The CDR3 DNA is TGTGCCAGCAGCTTAGGTGACAGCCTTAATGAAAAACTGTTTTTT. Translation gives CASSLGDSLNEKLFF.

The rearrangement joins TRBV5-4 to TRBJ1-2; D uncertain. Germline V gene data show CDR1 as SGHNT and CDR2 as YYREEE (reference sequence). The CDR3 loop spans 14 amino acids. V lost 4 bases and J 2 bases, leaving 12 bases between the germline ends. This chain's CDR3 is CASSQWTGNYGYTF. CDR3 DNA: TGTGCCAGCAGCCAATGGACGGGGAACTATGGCTACACCTTC.

This clone has a handful of counts. The CDR3 is CASSFYGGEYQETQYF. The CDR3 nucleotides read TGTGCCAGCAGCTTTTACGGGGGAGAGTACCAAGAGACCCAGTACTTC. This chain joins TRBV7-2 and TRBJ2-5, with a possible D match to TRBD2 (6 bases). V lost 3 bases, J lost 0 bases, and 14 bases lay in between. Germline V gene data show CDR1 as SGHTA and CDR2 as FQGNSA. This CDR3 is built from 16 residues. Using reference TRBV7-2 and TRBJ2-5 for the parts outside the CDR3, the full variable domain is GAGVSQSPSNKVTEKGKDVELRCDPISGHTALYWYRQSLGQGLEFLIYFQGNSAPDKSGLPSDRFSAERTGGSVSTLTIQRTQQEDSAVYLCASSFYGGEYQETQYFGPGTRLLVL.

This clone was observed a handful of times. V gene TRBV5-1 combines with J gene TRBJ2-7; maybe TRBD2 (6 bases). This CDR3 is built from 15 residues. CDR1 is SGHRS and CDR2 is YFSETQ in the germline V gene. Trimming took 1 base from V and 0 from J, leaving 11 bases between them. This CDR3 is CASSLLSSVSYEQYF. As DNA, the CDR3 is TGCGCCAGCAGCTTGTTGTCTAGCGTCTCCTACGAGCAGTACTTC.

The V and J genes are TRBV25-1 and TRBJ1-1; weak D call: TRBD1 (5 bases). This CDR3 region has 13 residues. Germline lookup yields CDR1 MGHDK and CDR2 SYGVNS. V gave up 2 bases and J gave up 2 bases, with 6 bases separating them. The CDR3, as DNA: TGTGCCAGCAGTGAAGGGACTAACACTGAAGCTTTCTTT. This gives the protein CASSEGTNTEAFF.

V gene TRBV5-1 combines with J gene TRBJ2-4, with D possibly matching TRBD1 (6 bases). CDR3 size: 18 residues. V lost 0 bases and J lost 3, with 19 bases in between. Germline V gives CDR1 SGHRS, CDR2 YFSETQ. The CDR3: CASSLVVGDRLDKNIQYF. The CDR3 DNA follows: TGCGCCAGCAGCTTGGTCGTCGGAGACAGGCTAGACAAAAACATTCAGTACTTC.

CDR3 DNA: TGCGCCAGCAGCTTGACAGGGGAGCCTTACGAGCAGTACTTC. This sequence encodes CASSLTGEPYEQYF. The chain joins TRBV5-1 to TRBJ2-7; 7 bases are a match to TRBD1. V was pared by 1 base and J by 4 bases, with 5 bases of the junction left unmatched. The CDR3 totals 14 residues. CDR1 and CDR2 from the germline V gene are SGHRS and YFSETQ.

This clone occurred a few times. This rearrangement joins TRBV13 to TRBJ2-7; no definite D call. V was clipped by 0 bases and J by 1 base, with 7 bases between them. CDR1 is PRHDT, CDR2 FYEKMQ, per germline (reference sequence). This CDR3 is 14 amino acids long. The CDR3 here is CASSLGTASYEQYF. The CDR3 coding sequence is TGTGCCAGCAGCTTAGGCACAGCTTCCTACGAGCAGTACTTC.

The chain uses TRBV28 and TRBJ2-7; TRBD2 agrees at 12 bases. The CDR3 loop spans 15 amino acids. V shed 8 bases and J 0 bases; nucleotides not matched to a gene: 5. CDR1 is MDHEN and CDR2 is SYDVKM in the germline V gene. For the CDR3, the DNA is TGTGCCAGCCGCCCGACTAGCGGGGGCTCCTACGAGCAGTACTTC. Encoded protein: CASRPTSGGSYEQYF.

This clone occurred a few times. The J gene is TRBJ1-2, the V gene TRBV9, with D possibly matching TRBD1 (6 bases). V was trimmed by 3 bases and J by 7 bases, leaving 13 bases between them. Germline V CDR1 and CDR2: SGDLS, YYNGEE. The CDR3 spans 13 residues. The CDR3: CASSDRVEGGYTF. The CDR3 DNA reads as TGTGCCAGCAGCGACAGGGTTGAGGGTGGCTACACCTTC.

V is TRBV5-4 and J is TRBJ1-2; 7 bases are shared with TRBD1. V shed 2 bases and J 3 bases; nucleotides not matched to a gene: 7. Germline assignment: CDR1 SGHNT and CDR2 YYREEE (reference sequence). The CDR3 consists of 15 residues. The CDR3 nucleotides are TGTGCCAGCAGCTTTCCCGGGACAGACGACTATGGCTACACCTTC. It encodes CASSFPGTDDYGYTF.

V and J are TRBV18 and TRBJ2-3; tentatively, D is TRBD1 (6 bases). The CDR3 covers 15 residues. Germline values: CDR1 KGHSH, CDR2 LQKENI. Trimming shortened V by 0 bases and J by 1 base, and 8 bases separated the two germline ends. CDR3 nucleotides: TGTGCCAGCTCACCACCGTACAGGGGCACAGATACGCAGTATTTT. It encodes CASSPPYRGTDTQYF.

The chain couples TRBV2 to TRBJ1-3; TRBD1 aligns across 9 bases. The CDR3 totals 12 residues. Germline V CDR1 and CDR2: SNHLY, FYNNEI. V shed 7 bases, J shed 7 bases, and the junction held 2 bases outside the gene matches. The CDR3 reads CASNGQGNTIYF. CDR3 nucleotides: TGTGCCAGCAACGGACAGGGGAACACCATATATTTT.

This clone was observed a few times. V usage is TRBV19 and J usage is TRBJ2-1, with 8 bases identical to TRBD1. This CDR3 is 12 amino acids long. Germline CDR1 LNHDA, CDR2 SQIVND (reference sequence). Losses at the gene ends were 7 bases for V and 13 bases for J; bases not matched to a gene: 9. CDR3 residues: CASTHTGTGQFF. The CDR3 bases are TGTGCCAGTACCCACACCGGGACAGGACAGTTCTTC.

The CDR3: CASSLGPQGGNQPQHF. The CDR3 DNA follows: TGCGCCAGCAGCTTAGGACCCCAGGGGGGCAATCAGCCCCAGCATTTT. The chain is built from TRBV5-1 and TRBJ1-5, with 7 bases lining up with TRBD1. This CDR3 region has 16 residues. Trimming cost V 2 bases and J 2 bases; bases outside gene matches: 7. Germline CDR1 reads SGHRS; CDR2 reads YFSETQ. Full variable domain (missing parts from reference TRBV5-1 and TRBJ1-5): KAGVTQTPRYLIKTRGQQVTLSCSPISGHRSVSWYQQTPGQGLQFLFEYFSETQRNKGNFPGRFSGRQFSNSRSEMNVSTLELGDSALYLCASSLGPQGGNQPQHFGDGTRLSIL.

This clone turned up a few times. DNA of the CDR3: TGTGCCAGCAGCTTAGGCAGGGCAGATACGCAGTATTTT. Translation gives CASSLGRADTQYF. This rearrangement joins TRBV7-3 to TRBJ2-3; possible D gene TRBD1, 5 bases. CDR3 length: 13 amino acids. Trimming stripped 2 bases from V and 4 bases from J, with 7 bases between. Germline CDR1 reads SGHTA; CDR2 reads FQGTGA.

There are a few counts of this clone. This sequence joins TRBV29-1 and TRBJ1-2; 7 positions match TRBD1. CDR3 length equals 12 residues. The trim removed 3 bases at V and 4 bases at J, leaving 2 bases unmatched. Germline CDR1 is SQVTM and CDR2 is ANQGSEA. CDR3 residues: CSVEAGGYGYTF. The DNA of the CDR3 is TGCAGCGTTGAGGCAGGGGGCTATGGCTACACCTTC.

The rearrangement uses TRBV28 and TRBJ2-7; 8 bases agree with TRBD1. CDR3 length: 14 residues. Germline V gene sequence: CDR1 MDHEN, CDR2 SYDVKM. Trimming took 5 bases from V and 4 from J; bases not matched to a gene: 7. CDR3 sequence (DNA): TGTGCCAGCAGTCCGCCGGACAGGGTTTACGAGCAGTACTTC. This gives the protein CASSPPDRVYEQYF.

The V gene is TRBV19, the J gene TRBJ2-7, with D perhaps matching TRBD1 (6 bases). CDR1 LNHDA and CDR2 SQIVND come from the germline V gene (reference sequence). V was clipped by 8 bases and J by 5 bases, with 16 bases between them. The CDR3 is made up of 13 amino acids. DNA for the CDR3: TGTGCCAGTTCCCCAGGGACAACAGACGAGCAGTACTTC. This gives the protein CASSPGTTDEQYF. Combining the CDR3 with reference TRBV19 and TRBJ2-7 gives the whole variable domain DGGITQSPKYLFRKEGQNVTLSCEQNLNHDAMYWYRQDPGQGLRLIYYSQIVNDFQKGDIAEGYSVSREKKESFPLTVTSAQKNPTAFYLCASSPGTTDEQYFGPGTRLTVT.

The gene calls are TRBV7-8 and TRBJ1-5; the D is unclear. This CDR3 is built from 13 residues. The V end was cut by 3 bases, the J end by 7 bases, with 10 bases between. Germline CDR1 is SGHVS and CDR2 is FQNEAQ. The CDR3 DNA follows: TGTGCCAGCAGCTTGATAGAGGGACAGCCCCAGCATTTT. Protein: CASSLIEGQPQHF.